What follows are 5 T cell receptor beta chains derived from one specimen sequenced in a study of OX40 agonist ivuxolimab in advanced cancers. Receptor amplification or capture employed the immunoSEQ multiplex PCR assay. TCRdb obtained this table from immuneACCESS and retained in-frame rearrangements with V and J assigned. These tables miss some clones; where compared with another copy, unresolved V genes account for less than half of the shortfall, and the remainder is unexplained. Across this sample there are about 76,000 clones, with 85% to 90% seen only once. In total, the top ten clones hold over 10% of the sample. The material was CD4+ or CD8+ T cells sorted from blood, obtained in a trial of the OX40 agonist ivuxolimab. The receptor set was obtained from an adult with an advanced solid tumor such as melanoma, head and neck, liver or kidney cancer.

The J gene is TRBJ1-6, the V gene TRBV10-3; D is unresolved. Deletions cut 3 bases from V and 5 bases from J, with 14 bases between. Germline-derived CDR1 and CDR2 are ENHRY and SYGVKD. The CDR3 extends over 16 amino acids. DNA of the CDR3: TGTGCCATCAGTGACGCCTGGAAGTTGGATAATTCACCCCTCCACTTT. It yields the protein CAISDAWKLDNSPLHF.

CDR3 sequence (DNA): TGTGCCAGCAGCCGGGACAGCGTGAACTATGGCTACACCTTC. Protein: CASSRDSVNYGYTF. This chain links TRBV5-4 with TRBJ1-2; 7 bases match TRBD1. CDR3 length: 14 amino acids. The junction had 5 bases not matched to a gene; V was cut back by 4 bases and J by 2 bases. Germline V CDR1 and CDR2: SGHNT, YYREEE (reference sequence).

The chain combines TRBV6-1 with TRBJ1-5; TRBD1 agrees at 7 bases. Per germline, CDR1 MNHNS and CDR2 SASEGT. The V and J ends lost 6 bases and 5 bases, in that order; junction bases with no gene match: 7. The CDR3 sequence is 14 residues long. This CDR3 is CASRIRTGHQPQHF. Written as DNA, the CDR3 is TGTGCCAGCAGAATAAGGACAGGCCATCAGCCCCAGCATTTT.

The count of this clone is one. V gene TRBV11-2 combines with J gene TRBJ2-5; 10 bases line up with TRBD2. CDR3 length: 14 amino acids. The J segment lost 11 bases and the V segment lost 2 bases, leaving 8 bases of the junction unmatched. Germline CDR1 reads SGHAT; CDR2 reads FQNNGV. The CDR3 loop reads CASSLQLAGVEQYF. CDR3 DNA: TGTGCCAGCAGCTTACAGCTAGCGGGAGTGGAGCAGTACTTC.

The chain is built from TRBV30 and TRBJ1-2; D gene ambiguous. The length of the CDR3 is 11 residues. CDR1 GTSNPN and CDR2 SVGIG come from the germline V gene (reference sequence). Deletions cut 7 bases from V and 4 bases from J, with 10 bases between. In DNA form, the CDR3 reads TGTGCCTTTGACAACTCCTATGGCTACACCTTC. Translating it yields CAFDNSYGYTF.